A single TCR beta chain is shown here with its context. What it binds is not known. This specimen belongs to a study of long-term antiretroviral therapy in people with HIV. Study-level findings and limits: In samples taken after ART, diversity increased but remained below transplant donor control levels.

The authors ran the immunoSEQ assay, v3.0, at survey level. Assay: immunoSEQ multiplex PCR; the TCRdb copy retains only in-frame clones and omits some. The sample yields about 15,000 clones, 81% seen once. V gave up 3 bases and J gave up 5 bases; unmatched junction bases: 4. The CDR3 totals 14 residues. The V gene's germline CDR1 is MGHDK and CDR2 SYGVNS. Here the sequenced sample was unsorted PBMCs, taken less than 1.3 years before starting antiretroviral therapy. The TCR was taken from a man aged 30 to 39 with HIV. The rearrangement uses TRBV25-1 and TRBJ2-4; 7 nucleotides agree with TRBD2. In nucleotides, the CDR3 is TGTGCCAGCAGTGACGGGGGGAGCGAAAACATTCAGTACTTC. Amino acid sequence: CASSDGGSENIQYF. Drawing the rest from reference TRBV25-1 and TRBJ2-4, the complete variable domain is EADIYQTPRYLVIGTGKKITLECSQTMGHDKMYWYQQDPGMELHLIHYSYGVNSTEKGDLSSESTVSRIRTEHFPLTLESARPSHTSQYLCASSDGGSENIQYFGAGTRLSVL.